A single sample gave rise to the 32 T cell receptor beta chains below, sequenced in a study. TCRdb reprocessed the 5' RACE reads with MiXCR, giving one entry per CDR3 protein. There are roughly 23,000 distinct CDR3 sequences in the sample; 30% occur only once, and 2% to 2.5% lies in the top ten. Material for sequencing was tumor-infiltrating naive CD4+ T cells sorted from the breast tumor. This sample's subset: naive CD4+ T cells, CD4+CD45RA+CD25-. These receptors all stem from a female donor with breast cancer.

CDR3: CSAKNLIGVAEAFF. CDR3 DNA sequence: TGCAGTGCTAAGAACTTGATCGGGGTGGCTGAAGCTTTCTTT. The chain uses TRBV20-1 and TRBJ1-1; D is unclear. Germline values: CDR1 DFQATT, CDR2 SNEGSKA (reference sequence). The V end was cut by 4 bases, the J end by 6 bases, with 18 bases between. This CDR3 region has 14 residues.

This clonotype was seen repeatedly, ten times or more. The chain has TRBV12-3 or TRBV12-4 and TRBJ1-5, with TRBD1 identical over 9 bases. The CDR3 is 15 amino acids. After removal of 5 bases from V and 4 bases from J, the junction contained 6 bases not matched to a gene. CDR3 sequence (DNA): TGTGCCAGCAGTCCTCCGGGACAGGGTAATCAGCCCCAGCATTTT. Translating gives CASSPPGQGNQPQHF.

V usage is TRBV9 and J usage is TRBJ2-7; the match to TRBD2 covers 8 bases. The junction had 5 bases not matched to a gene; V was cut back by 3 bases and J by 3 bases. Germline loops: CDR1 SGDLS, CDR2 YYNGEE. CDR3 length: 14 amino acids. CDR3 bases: TGTGCCAGCAGCGGAGCGGGGGAAGGCTACGAGCAGTACTTC. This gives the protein CASSGAGEGYEQYF.

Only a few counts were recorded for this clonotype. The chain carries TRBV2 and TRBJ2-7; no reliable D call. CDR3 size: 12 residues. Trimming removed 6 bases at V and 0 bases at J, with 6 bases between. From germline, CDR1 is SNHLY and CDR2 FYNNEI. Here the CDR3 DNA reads TGTGCCAGCAGGGGGAACTCCTACGAGCAGTACTTC. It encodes CASRGNSYEQYF.

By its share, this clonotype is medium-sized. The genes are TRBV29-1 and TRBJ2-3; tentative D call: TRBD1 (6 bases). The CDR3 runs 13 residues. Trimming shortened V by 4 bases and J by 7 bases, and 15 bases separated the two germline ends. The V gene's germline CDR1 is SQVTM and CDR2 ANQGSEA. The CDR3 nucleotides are TGCAGCGTTGGGGACATTCGCTTGAATACGCAGTATTTT. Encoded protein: CSVGDIRLNTQYF.

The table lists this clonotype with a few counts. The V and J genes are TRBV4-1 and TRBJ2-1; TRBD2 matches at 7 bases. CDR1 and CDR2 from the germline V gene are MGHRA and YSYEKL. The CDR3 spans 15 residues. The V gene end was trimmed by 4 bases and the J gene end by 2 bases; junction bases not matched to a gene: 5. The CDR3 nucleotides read TGCGCCAGCAGCCGTGGGGAGGGCCCCTACAATGAGCAGTTCTTC. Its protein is CASSRGEGPYNEQFF.

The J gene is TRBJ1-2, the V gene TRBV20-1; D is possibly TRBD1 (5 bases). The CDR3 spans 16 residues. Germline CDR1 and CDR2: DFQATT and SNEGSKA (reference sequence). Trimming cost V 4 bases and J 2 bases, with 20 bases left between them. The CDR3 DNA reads TGCAGTGCTACCCGACCGACAGTAGCGCCCAACTATGGCTACACCTTC. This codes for CSATRPTVAPNYGYTF.

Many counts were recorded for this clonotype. CDR3 bases: TGCAGTGCTAGTTCGTTTATCCAGCGGGAGGGCAATGAGCAGTTCTTC. Protein product: CSASSFIQREGNEQFF. The J gene is TRBJ2-1, the V gene TRBV20-1; 10 bases are shared with TRBD2. This CDR3 contains 16 residues. Trimming cost V 3 bases and J 6 bases; bases outside gene matches: 11. CDR1 and CDR2 (germline): DFQATT, SNEGSKA (reference sequence).

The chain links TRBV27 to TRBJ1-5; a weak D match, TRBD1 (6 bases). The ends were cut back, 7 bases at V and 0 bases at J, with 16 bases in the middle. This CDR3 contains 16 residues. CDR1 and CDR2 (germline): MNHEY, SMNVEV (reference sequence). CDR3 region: CASNPRTDLSNQPQHF. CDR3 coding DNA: TGTGCCAGCAATCCCCGGACAGACCTTAGCAATCAGCCCCAGCATTTT.

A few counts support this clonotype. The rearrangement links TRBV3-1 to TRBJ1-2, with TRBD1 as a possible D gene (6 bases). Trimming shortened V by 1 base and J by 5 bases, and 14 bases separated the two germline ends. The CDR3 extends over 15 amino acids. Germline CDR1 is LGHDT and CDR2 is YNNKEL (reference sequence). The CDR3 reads CASSQGQGIGYGYTF. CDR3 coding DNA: TGTGCCAGCAGCCAAGGGCAGGGGATAGGGTATGGCTACACCTTC.

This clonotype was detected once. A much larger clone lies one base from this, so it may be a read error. The CDR3 sequence: CAGSPGPGVGSYEQYF. DNA of the CDR3: TGTGCCGGCAGCCCTGGCCCGGGGGTCGGGTCCTACGAGCAGTACTTC. The chain joins TRBV5-6 to TRBJ2-7; perhaps TRBD2 as D (6 bases). The CDR3 runs to 16 residues. From germline, CDR1 is SGHDT and CDR2 YYEEEE.

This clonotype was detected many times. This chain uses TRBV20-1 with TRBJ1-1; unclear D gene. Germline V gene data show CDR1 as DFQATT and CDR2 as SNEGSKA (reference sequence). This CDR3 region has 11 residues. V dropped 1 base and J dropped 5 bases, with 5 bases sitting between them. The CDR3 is CSARGGTEAFF. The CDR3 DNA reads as TGCAGTGCTAGAGGGGGAACTGAAGCTTTCTTT.

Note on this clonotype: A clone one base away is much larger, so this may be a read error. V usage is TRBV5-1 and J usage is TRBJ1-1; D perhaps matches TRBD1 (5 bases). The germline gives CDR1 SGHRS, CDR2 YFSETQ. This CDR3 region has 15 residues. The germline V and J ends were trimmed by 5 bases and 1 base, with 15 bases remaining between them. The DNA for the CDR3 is TGCGCCAGCAGTGGGGGTGGACAAGAGAACACTGAAGCTTTCTTT. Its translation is CASSGGGQENTEAFF.

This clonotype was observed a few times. The CDR3 loop is CSVEILPGGNQPQHF. The CDR3 bases are TGCAGCGTTGAAATCCTGCCCGGGGGGAATCAGCCCCAGCATTTT. V and J are TRBV29-1 and TRBJ1-5; D is perhaps TRBD1 (5 bases). V was trimmed by 2 bases and J by 4 bases, leaving 15 bases between them. The CDR3 is 15 residues long. Germline CDR1 SQVTM, CDR2 ANQGSEA.

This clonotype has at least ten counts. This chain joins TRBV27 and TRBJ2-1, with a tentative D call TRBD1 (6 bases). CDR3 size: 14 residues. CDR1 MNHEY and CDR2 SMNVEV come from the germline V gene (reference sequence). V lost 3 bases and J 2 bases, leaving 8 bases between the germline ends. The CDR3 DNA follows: TGTGCCAGCAGTTTTCGACAGGCCTACAATGAGCAGTTCTTC. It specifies CASSFRQAYNEQFF.

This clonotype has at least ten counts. The CDR3 sequence: CAIQGSPNTEAFF. The CDR3 coding sequence is TGTGCCATCCAGGGGTCCCCGAACACTGAAGCTTTCTTT. The J gene is TRBJ1-1, the V gene TRBV11-2, with D possibly TRBD1 on 6 matching bases. This CDR3 comprises 13 residues. Germline CDR1 and CDR2: SGHAT and FQNNGV. The ends were cut back, 10 bases at V and 1 base at J, with 13 bases in the middle.

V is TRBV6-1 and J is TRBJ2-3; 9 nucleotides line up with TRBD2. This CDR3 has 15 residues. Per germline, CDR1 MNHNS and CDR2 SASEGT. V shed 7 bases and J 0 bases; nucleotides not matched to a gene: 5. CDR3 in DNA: TGTGCCAGCACCGAGGGACTAGCTAGCACAGATACGCAGTATTTT. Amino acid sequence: CASTEGLASTDTQYF.

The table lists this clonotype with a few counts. CDR3 sequence: CASSEAGQLSIPNTEAFF. DNA for the CDR3: TGTGCCAGCAGTGAAGCCGGACAGTTGAGTATCCCGAACACTGAAGCTTTCTTT. V is TRBV2 and J is TRBJ1-1; D might be TRBD1 (6 bases). The CDR3 is 18 amino acids. CDR1 and CDR2 from the germline V gene are SNHLY and FYNNEI. V gave up 0 bases and J gave up 1 base, with 18 bases separating them.

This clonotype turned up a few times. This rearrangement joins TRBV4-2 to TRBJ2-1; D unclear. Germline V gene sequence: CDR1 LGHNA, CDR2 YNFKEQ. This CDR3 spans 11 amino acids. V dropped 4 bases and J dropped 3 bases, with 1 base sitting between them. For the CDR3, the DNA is TGTGCCAGCAGCCTCTACAATGAGCAGTTCTTC. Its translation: CASSLYNEQFF.

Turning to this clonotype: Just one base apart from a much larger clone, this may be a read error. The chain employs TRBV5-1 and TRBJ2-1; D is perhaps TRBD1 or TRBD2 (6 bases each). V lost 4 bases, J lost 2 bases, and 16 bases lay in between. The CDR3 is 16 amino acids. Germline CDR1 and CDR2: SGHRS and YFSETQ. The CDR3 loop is CASSPVGGGTYNEQFF. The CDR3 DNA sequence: TGCGCCAGCAGCCCCGTAGGGGGAGGAACCTACAATGAGCAGTTCTTC.

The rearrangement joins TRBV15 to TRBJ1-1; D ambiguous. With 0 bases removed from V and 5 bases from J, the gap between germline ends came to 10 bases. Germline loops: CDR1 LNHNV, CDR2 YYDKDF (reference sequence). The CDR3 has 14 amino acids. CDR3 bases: TGTGCCACCAGCAGAGATTTTGGAAGGACTGAAGCTTTCTTT. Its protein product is CATSRDFGRTEAFF.

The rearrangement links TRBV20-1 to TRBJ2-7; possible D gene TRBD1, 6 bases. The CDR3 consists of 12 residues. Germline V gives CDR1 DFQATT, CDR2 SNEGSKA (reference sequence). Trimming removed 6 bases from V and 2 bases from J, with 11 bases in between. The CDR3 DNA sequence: TGCAGTGCCACCCGGGACACCTACGAGCAGTACTTC. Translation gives CSATRDTYEQYF.

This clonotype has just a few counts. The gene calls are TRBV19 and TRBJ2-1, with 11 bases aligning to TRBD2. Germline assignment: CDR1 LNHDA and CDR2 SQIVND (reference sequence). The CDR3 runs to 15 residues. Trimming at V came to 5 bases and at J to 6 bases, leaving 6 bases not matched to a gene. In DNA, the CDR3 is TGTGCCAGTAGTGTACTAGCGGGAGAACGCAATGAGCAGTTCTTC. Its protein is CASSVLAGERNEQFF.

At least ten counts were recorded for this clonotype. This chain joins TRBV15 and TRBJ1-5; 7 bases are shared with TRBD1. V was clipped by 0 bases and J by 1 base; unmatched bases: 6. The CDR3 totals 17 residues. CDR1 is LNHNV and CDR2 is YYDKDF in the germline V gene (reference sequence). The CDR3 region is CATSRDPRDRSNQPQHF. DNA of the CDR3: TGTGCCACCAGCAGAGATCCAAGGGACAGAAGCAATCAGCCCCAGCATTTT.

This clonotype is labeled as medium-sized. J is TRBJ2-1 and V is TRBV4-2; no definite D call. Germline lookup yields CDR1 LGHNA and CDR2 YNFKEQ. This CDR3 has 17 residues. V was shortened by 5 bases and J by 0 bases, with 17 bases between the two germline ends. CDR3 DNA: TGTGCCAGCAGCTCCTCCCCCAGACATAGCTCCTACAATGAGCAGTTCTTC. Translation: CASSSSPRHSSYNEQFF.

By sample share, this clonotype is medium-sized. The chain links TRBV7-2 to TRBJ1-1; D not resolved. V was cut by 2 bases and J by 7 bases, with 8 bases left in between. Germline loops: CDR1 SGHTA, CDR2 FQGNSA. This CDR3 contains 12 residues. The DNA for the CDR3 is TGTGCCAGCAGCTTACTAGGGCATGAAGCTTTCTTT. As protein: CASSLLGHEAFF.

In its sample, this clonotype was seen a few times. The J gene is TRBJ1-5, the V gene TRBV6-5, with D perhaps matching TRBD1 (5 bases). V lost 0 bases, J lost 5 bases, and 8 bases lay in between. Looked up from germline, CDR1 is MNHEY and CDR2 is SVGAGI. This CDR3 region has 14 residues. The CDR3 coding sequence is TGTGCCAGCAGTTACTCTCAGGGTTATCAGCCCCAGCATTTT. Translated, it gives CASSYSQGYQPQHF.

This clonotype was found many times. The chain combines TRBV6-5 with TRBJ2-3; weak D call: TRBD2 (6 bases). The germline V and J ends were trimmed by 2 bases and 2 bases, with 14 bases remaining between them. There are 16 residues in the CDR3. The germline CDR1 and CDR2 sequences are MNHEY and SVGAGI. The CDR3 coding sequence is TGTGCCAGCAGTTACAGTGGCGGGATTCTCACAGATACGCAGTATTTT. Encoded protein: CASSYSGGILTDTQYF.

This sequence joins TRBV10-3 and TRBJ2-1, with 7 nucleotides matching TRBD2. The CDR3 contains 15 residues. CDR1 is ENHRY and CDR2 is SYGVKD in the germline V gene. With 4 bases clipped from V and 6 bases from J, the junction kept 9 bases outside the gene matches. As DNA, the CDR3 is TGTGCCATCAGTGCCTTGACTAGCAGGAGCAATGAGCAGTTCTTC. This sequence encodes CAISALTSRSNEQFF.

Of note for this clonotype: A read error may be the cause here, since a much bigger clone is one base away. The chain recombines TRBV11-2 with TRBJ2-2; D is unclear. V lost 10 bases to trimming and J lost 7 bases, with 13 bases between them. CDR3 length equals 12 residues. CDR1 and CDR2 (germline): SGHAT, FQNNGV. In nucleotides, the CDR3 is TGTGCCACCATCCGGTGGGTCGGGGAGCTGTTTTTT. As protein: CATIRWVGELFF.

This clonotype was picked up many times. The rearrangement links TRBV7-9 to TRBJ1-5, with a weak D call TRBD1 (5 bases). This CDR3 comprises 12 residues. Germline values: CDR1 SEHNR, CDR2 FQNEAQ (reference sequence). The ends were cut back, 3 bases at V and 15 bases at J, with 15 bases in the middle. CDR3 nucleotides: TGTGCCAGCAGCTTTTGGGACTCGTATCGGCATTTT. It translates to CASSFWDSYRHF.

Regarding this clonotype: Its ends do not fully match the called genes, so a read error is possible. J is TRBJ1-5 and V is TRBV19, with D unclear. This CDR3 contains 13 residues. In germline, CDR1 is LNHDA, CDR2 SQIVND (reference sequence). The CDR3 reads CVSSNVPNQLQHF. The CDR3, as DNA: TGTGTCAGTAGTAACGTCCCCAATCAGCTCCAGCATTTT.